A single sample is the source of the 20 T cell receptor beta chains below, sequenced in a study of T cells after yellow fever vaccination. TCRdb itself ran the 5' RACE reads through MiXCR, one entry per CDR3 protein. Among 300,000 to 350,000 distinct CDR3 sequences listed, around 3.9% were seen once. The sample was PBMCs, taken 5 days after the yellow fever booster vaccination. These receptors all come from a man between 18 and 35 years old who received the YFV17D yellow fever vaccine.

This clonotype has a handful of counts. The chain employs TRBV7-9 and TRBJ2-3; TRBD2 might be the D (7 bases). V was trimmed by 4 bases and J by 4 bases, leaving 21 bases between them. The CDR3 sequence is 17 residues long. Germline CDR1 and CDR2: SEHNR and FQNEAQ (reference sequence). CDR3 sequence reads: CASSSPLLGGASDTQYF. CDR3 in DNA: TGTGCCAGCAGCTCCCCCTTGTTGGGGGGGGCATCAGATACGCAGTATTTT.

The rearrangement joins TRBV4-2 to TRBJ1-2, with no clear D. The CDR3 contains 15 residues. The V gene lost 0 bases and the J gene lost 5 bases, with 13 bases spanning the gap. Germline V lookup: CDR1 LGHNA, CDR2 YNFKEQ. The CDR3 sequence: CASSQDRWPRYGYTF. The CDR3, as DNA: TGTGCCAGCAGCCAAGACAGGTGGCCGAGGTATGGCTACACCTTC.

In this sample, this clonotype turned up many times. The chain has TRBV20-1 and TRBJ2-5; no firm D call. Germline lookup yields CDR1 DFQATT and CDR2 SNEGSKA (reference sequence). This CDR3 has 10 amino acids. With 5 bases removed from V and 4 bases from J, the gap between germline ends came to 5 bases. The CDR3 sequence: CSAWRETQYF. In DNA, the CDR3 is TGCAGTGCTTGGCGAGAGACCCAGTACTTC.

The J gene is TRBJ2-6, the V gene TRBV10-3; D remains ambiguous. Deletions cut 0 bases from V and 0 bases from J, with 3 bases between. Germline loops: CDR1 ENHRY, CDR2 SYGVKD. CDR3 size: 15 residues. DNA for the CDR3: TGTGCCATCAGTGAGTCCGCCTCTGGGGCCAACGTCCTGACTTTC. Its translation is CAISESASGANVLTF.

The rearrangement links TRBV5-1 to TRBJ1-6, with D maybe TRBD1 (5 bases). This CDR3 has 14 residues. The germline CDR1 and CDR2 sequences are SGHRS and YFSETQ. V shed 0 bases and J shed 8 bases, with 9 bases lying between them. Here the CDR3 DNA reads TGCGCCAGCAGCTTGGCTTGGGGGGATTCACCCCTCCACTTT. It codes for CASSLAWGDSPLHF.

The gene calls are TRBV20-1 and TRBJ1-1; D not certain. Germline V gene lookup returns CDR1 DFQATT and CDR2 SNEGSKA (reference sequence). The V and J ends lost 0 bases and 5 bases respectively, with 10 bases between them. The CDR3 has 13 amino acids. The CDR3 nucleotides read TGCAGTGCTAGAGATCAGTCTCGAACTGAAGCTTTCTTT. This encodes CSARDQSRTEAFF.

For the CDR3, the DNA is TGCGCCAGCAGTCGGGACGGAACTTCTGGGGCCAACGTCCTGACTTTC. Its translation: CASSRDGTSGANVLTF. The genes are TRBV5-1 and TRBJ2-6; D is perhaps TRBD1 or TRBD2 (5 bases each). This CDR3 region has 16 residues. Germline V gene sequence: CDR1 SGHRS, CDR2 YFSETQ. With 5 bases removed from V and 1 base from J, the gap between germline ends came to 13 bases.

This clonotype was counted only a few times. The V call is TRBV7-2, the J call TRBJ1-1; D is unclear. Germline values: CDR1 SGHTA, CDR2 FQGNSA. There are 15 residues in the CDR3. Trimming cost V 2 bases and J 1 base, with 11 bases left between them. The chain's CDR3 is CASSLSVGRNTEAFF. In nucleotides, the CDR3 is TGTGCCAGCAGCTTAAGTGTCGGCAGGAACACTGAAGCTTTCTTT.

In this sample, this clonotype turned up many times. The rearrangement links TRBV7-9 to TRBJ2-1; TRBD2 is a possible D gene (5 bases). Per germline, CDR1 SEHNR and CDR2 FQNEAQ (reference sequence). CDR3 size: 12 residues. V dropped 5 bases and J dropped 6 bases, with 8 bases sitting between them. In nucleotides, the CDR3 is TGTGCCAGCAGCCTTCTAGCCAATGAGCAGTTCTTC. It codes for CASSLLANEQFF.

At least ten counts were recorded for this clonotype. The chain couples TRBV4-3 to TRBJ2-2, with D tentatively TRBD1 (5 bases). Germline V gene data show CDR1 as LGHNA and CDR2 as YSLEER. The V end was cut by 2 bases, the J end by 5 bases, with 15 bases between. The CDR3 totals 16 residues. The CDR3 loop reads CASSQSAQGSTGELFF. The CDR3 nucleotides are TGCGCCAGCAGCCAATCTGCGCAGGGAAGTACCGGGGAGCTGTTTTTT.

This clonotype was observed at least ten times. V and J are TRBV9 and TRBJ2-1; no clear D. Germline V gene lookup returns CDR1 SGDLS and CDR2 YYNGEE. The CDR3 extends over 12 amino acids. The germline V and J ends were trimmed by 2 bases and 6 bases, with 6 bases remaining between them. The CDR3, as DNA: TGTGCCAGCAGCGTCGGGTTCAATGAGCAGTTCTTC. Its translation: CASSVGFNEQFF.

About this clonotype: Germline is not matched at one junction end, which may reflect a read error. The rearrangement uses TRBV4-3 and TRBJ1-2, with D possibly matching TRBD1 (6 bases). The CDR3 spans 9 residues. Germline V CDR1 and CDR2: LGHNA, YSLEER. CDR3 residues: CASSQRQDF. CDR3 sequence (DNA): TGCGCCAGCAGCCAAAGACAGGACTTC.

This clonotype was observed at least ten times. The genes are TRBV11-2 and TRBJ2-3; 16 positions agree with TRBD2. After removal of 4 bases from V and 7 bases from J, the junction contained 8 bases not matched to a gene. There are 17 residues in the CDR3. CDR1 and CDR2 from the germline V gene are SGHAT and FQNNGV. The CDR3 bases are TGTGCCAGCAGCTCTTGGGGACTAGCGGGGGGGATAAATACGCAGTATTTT. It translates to CASSSWGLAGGINTQYF. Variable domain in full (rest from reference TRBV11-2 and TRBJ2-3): EAGVAQSPRYKIIEKRQSVAFWCNPISGHATLYWYQQILGQGPKLLIQFQNNGVVDDSQLPKDRFSAERLKGVDSTLKIQPAKLEDSAVYLCASSSWGLAGGINTQYFGPGTRLTVL.

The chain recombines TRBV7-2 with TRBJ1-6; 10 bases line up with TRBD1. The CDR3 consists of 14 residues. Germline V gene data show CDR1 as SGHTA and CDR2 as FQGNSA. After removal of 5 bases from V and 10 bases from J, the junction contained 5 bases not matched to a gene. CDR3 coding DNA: TGTGCCAGCAGCATACCGGACAGGGGGTCACCCCTCCACTTT. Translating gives CASSIPDRGSPLHF.

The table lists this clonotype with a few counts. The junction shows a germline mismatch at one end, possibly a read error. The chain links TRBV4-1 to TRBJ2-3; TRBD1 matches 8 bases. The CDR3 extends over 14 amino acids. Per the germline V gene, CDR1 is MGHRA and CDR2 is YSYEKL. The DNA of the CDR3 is TGCGCCAGCAGCCACTCAGACACCGGGGACAGGCAAGTTTTT. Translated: CASSHSDTGDRQVF.

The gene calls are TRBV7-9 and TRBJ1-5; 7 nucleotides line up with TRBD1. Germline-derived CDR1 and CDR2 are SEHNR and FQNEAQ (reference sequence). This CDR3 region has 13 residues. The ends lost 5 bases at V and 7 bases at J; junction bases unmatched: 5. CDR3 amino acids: CASSQTGDQPQHF. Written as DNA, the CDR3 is TGTGCCAGCAGCCAAACAGGGGACCAGCCCCAGCATTTT.

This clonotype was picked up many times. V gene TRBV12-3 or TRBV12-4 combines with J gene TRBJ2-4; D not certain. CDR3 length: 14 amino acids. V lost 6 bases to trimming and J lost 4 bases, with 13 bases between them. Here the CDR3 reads CASRPRAAKNIQYF. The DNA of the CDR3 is TGTGCCAGCAGACCCCGGGCGGCTAAAAACATTCAGTACTTC.

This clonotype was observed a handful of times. This CDR3 reads CSVEGGTGVRYTF. Here the CDR3 DNA reads TGCAGCGTTGAAGGTGGGACAGGGGTACGCTACACCTTC. V and J are TRBV29-1 and TRBJ1-2, with 10 nucleotides matching TRBD1. J gave up 9 bases and V 1 base, and 5 bases lay outside the gene matches. The CDR3 has 13 residues. In germline, CDR1 is SQVTM, CDR2 ANQGSEA.

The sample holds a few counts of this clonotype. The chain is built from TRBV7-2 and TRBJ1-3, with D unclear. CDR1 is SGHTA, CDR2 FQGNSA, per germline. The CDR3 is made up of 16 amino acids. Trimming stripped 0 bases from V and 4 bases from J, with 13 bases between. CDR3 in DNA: TGTGCCAGCAGCTTAGCTGGTAGCTCGGCGGGAAACACCATATATTTT. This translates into CASSLAGSSAGNTIYF.

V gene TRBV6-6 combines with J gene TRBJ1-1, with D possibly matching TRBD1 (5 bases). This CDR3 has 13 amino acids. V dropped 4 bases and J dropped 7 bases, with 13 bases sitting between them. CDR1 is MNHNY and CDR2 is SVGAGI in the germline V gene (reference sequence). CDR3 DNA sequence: TGTGCCAGCAGTTCAGGGACCCCAATTGAAGCTTTCTTT. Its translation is CASSSGTPIEAFF.